This passage covers 20 T cell receptor beta chains from one sample sequenced in a study of blood T cell repertoires in COVID-19. Sequenced by immunoSEQ multiplex PCR; TCRdb stores in-frame clones only, minus some. There are 150,000 to 200,000 clones in the sample; 88% occur only once, and under 5% lies in the top ten. The sample comprised peripheral blood. These receptors all stem from a human donor in a cohort sampled during active COVID-19.

V is TRBV7-2 and J is TRBJ1-4; D is perhaps TRBD1 (5 bases). Germline V gene sequence: CDR1 SGHTA, CDR2 FQGNSA. Trimming cost V 1 base and J 3 bases, with 9 bases left between them. This CDR3 has 15 residues. CDR3 in amino acids: CASSLGGGANEKLFF. DNA of the CDR3: TGTGCCAGCAGCTTAGGGGGGGGAGCTAATGAAAAACTGTTTTTT. Full variable domain (outside the CDR3, taken from reference TRBV7-2 and TRBJ1-4): GAGVSQSPSNKVTEKGKDVELRCDPISGHTALYWYRQSLGQGLEFLIYFQGNSAPDKSGLPSDRFSAERTGGSVSTLTIQRTQQEDSAVYLCASSLGGGANEKLFFGSGTQLSVL.

The rearrangement joins TRBV7-9 to TRBJ2-1; no firm D call. This CDR3 has 12 residues. The germline CDR1 and CDR2 sequences are SEHNR and FQNEAQ (reference sequence). The V end lost 5 bases, the J end lost 9 bases, and 11 bases lay between the germline ends. In nucleotides, the CDR3 is TGTGCCAGCAGCCTCAGCGCCACTGAGCAGTTCTTC. The encoded protein is CASSLSATEQFF.

This rearrangement joins TRBV6-5 to TRBJ2-1, with 10 nucleotides matching TRBD1. Trimming removed 2 bases from V and 8 bases from J; junction bases left unmatched: 3. Germline V lookup: CDR1 MNHEY, CDR2 SVGAGI. CDR3 length: 14 amino acids. The CDR3 bases are TGTGCCAGCAGTTACGACAGGGGGCTTGATGAGCAGTTCTTC. Protein: CASSYDRGLDEQFF.

The V call is TRBV27, the J call TRBJ2-1; 7 positions match TRBD2. Germline V gives CDR1 MNHEY, CDR2 SMNVEV (reference sequence). V gave up 4 bases and J gave up 2 bases; unmatched junction bases: 8. The CDR3 is 16 residues long. The CDR3, as DNA: TGTGCCAGCAGTTCCTCGGCGGGAGAAGCCTACAATGAGCAGTTCTTC. Translating it yields CASSSSAGEAYNEQFF.

This CDR3 is CSGRTGSYMNTEAFF. DNA for the CDR3: TGCAGCGGCCGGACAGGATCCTACATGAACACTGAAGCTTTCTTT. The chain recombines TRBV29-1 with TRBJ1-1; the match to TRBD1 covers 7 bases. V trimming: 7 bases; J trimming: 0 bases; junction bases outside the gene matches: 11. The CDR3 consists of 15 residues. The germline gives CDR1 SQVTM, CDR2 ANQGSEA.

The gene calls are TRBV5-1 and TRBJ1-3; 8 bases agree with TRBD1. The trim removed 5 bases at V and 7 bases at J, leaving 11 bases unmatched. Germline loops: CDR1 SGHRS, CDR2 YFSETQ. The CDR3 runs 15 residues. In DNA, the CDR3 is TGCGCCAGCAGACGGACGACAGGGGAAGTGAACACCATATATTTT. It encodes CASRRTTGEVNTIYF.

The chain carries TRBV5-1 and TRBJ2-5; 11 bases line up with TRBD2. The germline gives CDR1 SGHRS, CDR2 YFSETQ. This CDR3 is built from 18 residues. J gave up 3 bases and V 4 bases, and 14 bases lay outside the gene matches. The CDR3 protein is CASSPPGLAAYFEETQYF. The CDR3 DNA reads as TGCGCCAGCAGCCCACCGGGACTAGCGGCCTACTTCGAAGAGACCCAGTACTTC. The whole variable domain, filled in from reference TRBV5-1 and TRBJ2-5, reads KAGVTQTPRYLIKTRGQQVTLSCSPISGHRSVSWYQQTPGQGLQFLFEYFSETQRNKGNFPGRFSGRQFSNSRSEMNVSTLELGDSALYLCASSPPGLAAYFEETQYFGPGTRLLVL.

The genes are TRBV6-2 or TRBV6-3 and TRBJ2-7; 9 bases are a match to TRBD1. The CDR3 contains 12 residues. Germline CDR1 is MNHEY and CDR2 is SVGEGT. Trimming cost V 6 bases and J 9 bases; bases outside gene matches: 6. For the CDR3, the DNA is TGTGCCAGCAGCAATACAGGGGGCGGGCAGTACTTC. Amino acids: CASSNTGGGQYF.

The rearrangement joins TRBV30 to TRBJ2-2, with unresolved D. The CDR3 totals 15 residues. Germline CDR1 reads GTSNPN; CDR2 reads SVGIG (reference sequence). Trimming shortened V by 0 bases and J by 1 base, and 9 bases separated the two germline ends. DNA of the CDR3: TGTGCCTGGAGTGTACAGTCAGGGAACACCGGGGAGCTGTTTTTT. It translates to CAWSVQSGNTGELFF. Full variable domain (missing parts from reference TRBV30 and TRBJ2-2): SQTIHQWPATLVQPVGSPLSLECTVEGTSNPNLYWYRQAAGRGLQLLFYSVGIGQISSEVPQNLSASRPQDRQFILSSKKLLLSDSGFYLCAWSVQSGNTGELFFGEGSRLTVL.

The CDR3 sequence: CASSQAGQPYSNQPQHF. In DNA form, the CDR3 reads TGCGCCAGCAGCCAGGCCGGACAGCCATATAGCAATCAGCCCCAGCATTTT. V gene TRBV4-1 combines with J gene TRBJ1-5; possible D gene TRBD1, 6 bases. The CDR3 consists of 17 residues. V was clipped by 3 bases and J by 0 bases, with 15 bases between them. Per the germline V gene, CDR1 is MGHRA and CDR2 is YSYEKL.

CDR3 DNA sequence: TGCGCCAGCAGCCGGGACAGGGGGCGTCAGCCCCAGCATTTT. Translation: CASSRDRGRQPQHF. The chain joins TRBV4-3 to TRBJ1-5, with 12 bases aligning to TRBD1. With V trimmed by 4 bases and J by 6 bases, 1 base remained unmatched. The germline V gene encodes CDR1 LGHNA and CDR2 YSLEER. The CDR3 spans 14 residues.

The chain employs TRBV23-1 and TRBJ1-3, with 7 positions matching TRBD1. TRBV23-1 belongs to the ORF category, with a function that is uncertain. V lost 2 bases and J lost 1; bases outside the gene matches: 17. The CDR3 is made up of 20 amino acids. CDR3 bases: TGCGCCAGCAGTCAAAGGCCCCAAAAACAGGGGCGCCCATCTGGAAACACCATATATTTT. Translation: CASSQRPQKQGRPSGNTIYF.

This chain connects TRBV7-2 to TRBJ2-7; 8 bases map to TRBD1. Trimming removed 1 base from V and 4 bases from J; junction bases left unmatched: 6. The CDR3 totals 15 residues. Germline CDR1 reads SGHTA; CDR2 reads FQGNSA. The CDR3 loop is CASSLVGQAQYEQYF. The CDR3 DNA reads as TGTGCCAGCAGCTTAGTGGGACAGGCCCAGTACGAGCAGTACTTC.

This chain uses TRBV28 with TRBJ1-2; D perhaps matches TRBD1 (5 bases). Germline CDR1 MDHEN, CDR2 SYDVKM. This CDR3 has 15 residues. V was clipped by 2 bases and J by 5 bases, with 15 bases between them. CDR3: CASSLTGRDGYGYTF. DNA of the CDR3: TGTGCCAGCAGTTTAACCGGCAGGGATGGTTATGGCTACACCTTC.

This chain connects TRBV10-2 to TRBJ2-7, with TRBD1 matching 7 bases. J lost 6 bases, V lost 2 bases, and 4 bases had no gene match. CDR1 is WSHSY and CDR2 is SAAADI in the germline V gene. The CDR3 contains 13 residues. For the CDR3, the DNA is TGCGCCAGCAGTGAGCCGGCAGGGGGCGAGCAGTACTTC. Its protein product is CASSEPAGGEQYF.

The chain joins TRBV7-8 to TRBJ1-1; the match to TRBD1 covers 8 bases. Germline V gives CDR1 SGHVS, CDR2 FQNEAQ. V was pared by 5 bases and J by 9 bases, with 8 bases of the junction left unmatched. The CDR3 totals 13 residues. The CDR3 loop is CASSPPGQGKAFF. In DNA, the CDR3 is TGTGCCAGCAGCCCACCCGGACAGGGTAAAGCTTTCTTT. The complete variable domain, with remaining parts taken from reference TRBV7-8 and TRBJ1-1, reads GAGVSQSPRYKVAKRGQDVALRCDPISGHVSLFWYQQALGQGPEFLTYFQNEAQLDKSGLPSDRFFAERPEGSVSTLKIQRTQQEDSAVYLCASSPPGQGKAFFGQGTRLTVV.

The chain has TRBV11-2 and TRBJ2-6; the D gene is possibly TRBD2 (5 bases). CDR3 length: 18 amino acids. The germline CDR1 and CDR2 sequences are SGHAT and FQNNGV. V was trimmed by 3 bases and J by 0 bases, leaving 15 bases between them. The CDR3 protein is CASSFPGGARSGANVLTF. The CDR3 DNA reads as TGTGCCAGCAGCTTCCCTGGAGGAGCCCGCTCTGGGGCCAACGTCCTGACTTTC.

The chain recombines TRBV2 with TRBJ2-1, with TRBD2 matching over 13 bases. Germline V gives CDR1 SNHLY, CDR2 FYNNEI. V shed 3 bases, J shed 5 bases, and the junction held 1 base outside the gene matches. The CDR3 spans 15 residues. CDR3 DNA: TGTGCCAGCAGTGAGGGACTAGCGGGAAACAATGAGCAGTTCTTC. Its translation is CASSEGLAGNNEQFF. Full variable domain (outside the CDR3, taken from reference TRBV2 and TRBJ2-1): EPEVTQTPSHQVTQMGQEVILRCVPISNHLYFYWYRQILGQKVEFLVSFYNNEISEKSEIFDDQFSVERPDGSNFTLKIRSTKLEDSAMYFCASSEGLAGNNEQFFGPGTRLTVL.

The chain links TRBV6-5 to TRBJ1-2; 8 bases match TRBD1. Germline V CDR1 and CDR2: MNHEY, SVGAGI. This CDR3 is built from 15 residues. Trimming took 2 bases from V and 1 from J; bases not matched to a gene: 3. CDR3 region: CASSYRQGLNYGYTF. The CDR3 DNA reads TGTGCCAGCAGTTACCGACAGGGGCTTAACTATGGCTACACCTTC.

This chain uses TRBV27 with TRBJ2-5; 13 bases agree with TRBD2. The trim removed 4 bases at V and 4 bases at J, leaving 15 bases unmatched. Germline V gene sequence: CDR1 MNHEY, CDR2 SMNVEV (reference sequence). The CDR3 length is 19 residues. CDR3 sequence: CASSYPDGLAGEAVETQYF. DNA of the CDR3: TGTGCCAGCAGTTATCCCGACGGACTAGCGGGAGAGGCCGTAGAGACCCAGTACTTC.